One and the same sample provided the 22 T cell receptor beta chains below, sequenced in a study of identical twins. TCRdb processed the 5' RACE reads anew with MiXCR; each CDR3 protein has one entry. This sample has 700,000 or so distinct CDR3 sequences, with roughly 8% found just once. Separately, the same data were catalogued under a study of yellow fever vaccine responses in identical twins.

Sample: PBMCs. These receptors all stem from a woman under 30 in good health.

This clonotype was detected many times. At one of its ends the junction is not consistent with the germline gene, which may arise from a read error. The chain links TRBV5-1 to TRBJ2-2, with 8 bases fitting TRBD2. This CDR3 contains 15 residues. Germline lookup yields CDR1 SGHRS and CDR2 YFSETQ. The CDR3 loop reads CASSLVAGSTGELFF. CDR3 in DNA: TGTGCCAGCAGTTTAGTAGCGGGAAGTACCGGGGAGCTGTTTTTT.

The chain carries TRBV9 and TRBJ2-5; TRBD1 might be the D (5 bases). Trimming stripped 4 bases from V and 2 bases from J, with 21 bases between. CDR1 and CDR2 from the germline V gene are SGDLS and YYNGEE. This CDR3 has 17 amino acids. The chain's CDR3 is CASSPFPPRTRQETQYF. The DNA of the CDR3 is TGTGCCAGCAGCCCCTTCCCACCACGGACACGTCAAGAGACCCAGTACTTC.

This chain links TRBV29-1 with TRBJ2-5; D not certain. Looked up from germline, CDR1 is SQVTM and CDR2 is ANQGSEA. The CDR3 is made up of 12 amino acids. V lost 7 bases and J 5 bases, leaving 14 bases between the germline ends. The CDR3, as DNA: TGCAGCGCCCGATGGGTAGGGGAGACCCAGTACTTC. As protein: CSARWVGETQYF.

In its sample, this clonotype was seen many times. The chain couples TRBV12-3 or TRBV12-4 to TRBJ1-1, with D possibly TRBD1 on 6 matching bases. Deletions cut 6 bases from V and 0 bases from J, with 11 bases between. The CDR3 is 14 residues long. The CDR3: CASSPDRLNTEAFF. CDR3 bases: TGTGCCAGCAGCCCCGACAGGCTGAACACTGAAGCTTTCTTT.

J is TRBJ2-2 and V is TRBV5-6; perhaps TRBD2 as D (6 bases). Trimming cost V 0 bases and J 2 bases, with 11 bases left between them. The V gene's germline CDR1 is SGHDT and CDR2 YYEEEE. The CDR3 spans 16 residues. The CDR3 region has the DNA TGTGCCAGCAGCTTGGGGCCAGGGACTAACACCGGGGAGCTGTTTTTT. This gives the protein CASSLGPGTNTGELFF.

This clonotype was seen a single time. This sequence joins TRBV9 and TRBJ2-2; 7 bases map to TRBD2. V lost 4 bases to trimming and J lost 6 bases; unmatched junction nucleotides: 3. CDR1 and CDR2 (germline): SGDLS, YYNGEE. This CDR3 region has 13 residues. The CDR3 loop reads CASSRGGAGELFF. CDR3 coding DNA: TGTGCCAGCAGCCGGGGAGGGGCCGGGGAGCTGTTTTTT. The full variable domain, its missing parts supplied by reference TRBV9 and TRBJ2-2, is DSGVTQTPKHLITATGQRVTLRCSPRSGDLSVYWYQQSLDQGLQFLIQYYNGEERAKGNILERFSAQQFPDLHSELNLSSLELGDSALYFCASSRGGAGELFFGEGSRLTVL.

This sequence joins TRBV5-4 and TRBJ2-7, with D tentatively TRBD1 (6 bases). The germline V gene has CDR1 SGHNT and CDR2 YYREEE (reference sequence). V dropped 1 base and J dropped 6 bases, with 11 bases sitting between them. This CDR3 has 13 amino acids. The CDR3 DNA sequence: TGTGCCAGCAGCTTGCAGGGGACGGGCGAGCAGTACTTC. Its translation is CASSLQGTGEQYF.

V gene TRBV7-3 combines with J gene TRBJ2-1, with D perhaps matching TRBD2 (5 bases). In germline, CDR1 is SGHTA, CDR2 FQGTGA. The CDR3 runs 13 residues. Trimming removed 3 bases at V and 6 bases at J, with 9 bases between. The CDR3 region is CASSFGLPNEQFF. CDR3 nucleotide sequence: TGTGCCAGCAGCTTCGGACTCCCCAATGAGCAGTTCTTC.

This clonotype has more than one count but fewer than ten. J is TRBJ2-3 and V is TRBV12-3 or TRBV12-4; D could derive from TRBD1 or TRBD2 (6 bases each). This CDR3 is built from 18 residues. The V and J ends lost 5 bases and 0 bases respectively, with 21 bases between them. CDR3 loop: CASSRYRDPGGSTDTQYF. The CDR3 DNA reads TGTGCCAGCAGTAGGTACCGGGACCCCGGGGGCAGCACAGATACGCAGTATTTT.

Points on this clonotype: Compared with germline, one end of the junction differs, possibly owing to a read error. The CDR3 reads CARSYRAGVQFF. The DNA of the CDR3 is TGTGCCCGCAGTTACAGGGCGGGAGTGCAGTTCTTC. The rearrangement uses TRBV6-5 and TRBJ2-1, with D possibly matching TRBD2 (7 bases). CDR1 is MNHEY and CDR2 is SVGAGI in the germline V gene. This CDR3 is built from 12 residues.

The CDR3 region has the DNA TGTGCCAGCAGCTTCCGACGGGGGAAGATCGGGGAGCTGTTTTTT. This sequence encodes CASSFRRGKIGELFF. This chain connects TRBV7-2 to TRBJ2-2, with a tentative D call TRBD2 (6 bases). Germline V gene data show CDR1 as SGHTA and CDR2 as FQGNSA. V dropped 3 bases and J dropped 7 bases, with 15 bases sitting between them. The CDR3 contains 15 residues. Full variable domain (outside the CDR3, taken from reference TRBV7-2 and TRBJ2-2): GAGVSQSPSNKVTEKGKDVELRCDPISGHTALYWYRQSLGQGLEFLIYFQGNSAPDKSGLPSDRFSAERTGGSVSTLTIQRTQQEDSAVYLCASSFRRGKIGELFFGEGSRLTVL.

The V call is TRBV18, the J call TRBJ2-1, with 8 bases that match TRBD2. The ends lost 3 bases at V and 8 bases at J; junction bases unmatched: 12. This CDR3 has 16 residues. The germline V gene encodes CDR1 KGHSH and CDR2 LQKENI. CDR3 nucleotides: TGTGCCAGCTCACCGATAGTTAGCGGGGCCCAGGATGAGCAGTTCTTC. Translated: CASSPIVSGAQDEQFF.

This rearrangement joins TRBV6-2 or TRBV6-3 to TRBJ2-1; D unclear. With 3 bases removed from V and 6 bases from J, the gap between germline ends came to 6 bases. The CDR3 covers 12 residues. Germline V gene lookup returns CDR1 MNHEY and CDR2 SVGEGT. CDR3 region: CASSYWSNEQFF. The CDR3 DNA is TGTGCCAGCAGTTATTGGAGCAATGAGCAGTTCTTC.

This sequence joins TRBV19 and TRBJ1-2; 10 nucleotides match TRBD1. The germline V gene encodes CDR1 LNHDA and CDR2 SQIVND (reference sequence). The V and J ends lost 6 bases and 6 bases, in that order; junction bases with no gene match: 4. This CDR3 spans 13 amino acids. The DNA for the CDR3 is TGTGCCAGTAGGGGACAGGGGTTGCATGGCTACACCTTC. Its translation is CASRGQGLHGYTF. Based on the CDR3 plus reference TRBV19 and TRBJ1-2, the full variable domain is DGGITQSPKYLFRKEGQNVTLSCEQNLNHDAMYWYRQDPGQGLRLIYYSQIVNDFQKGDIAEGYSVSREKKESFPLTVTSAQKNPTAFYLCASRGQGLHGYTFGSGTRLTVV.

This clonotype showed up just a few times. The CDR3 nucleotides are TGCAGCGTTGACGTCGGCGGGACGAACACCGGGGAGCTGTTTTTT. Translation: CSVDVGGTNTGELFF. The gene calls are TRBV29-1 and TRBJ2-2; D is perhaps TRBD2 (6 bases). V shed 3 bases and J shed 0 bases, with 11 bases lying between them. CDR1 and CDR2 (germline): SQVTM, ANQGSEA. The CDR3 covers 15 residues.

This clonotype was recorded a few times. The J gene is TRBJ2-1, the V gene TRBV5-1; 7 bases fit TRBD2. This CDR3 contains 15 residues. V shed 3 bases, J shed 4 bases, and the junction held 7 bases outside the gene matches. Germline loops: CDR1 SGHRS, CDR2 YFSETQ. This chain's CDR3 is CASSYGGGSYNEQFF. The CDR3 nucleotides read TGCGCCAGCAGCTACGGCGGGGGTTCTTACAATGAGCAGTTCTTC.

This clonotype was recorded a few times. The chain employs TRBV30 and TRBJ2-1; TRBD2 aligns across 9 bases. The germline CDR1 and CDR2 sequences are GTSNPN and SVGIG (reference sequence). The V and J ends lost 3 bases and 6 bases, in that order; junction bases with no gene match: 3. The CDR3 totals 13 residues. The CDR3 nucleotides are TGTGCCTGGAGGCTAGCGGGGACCAATGAGCAGTTCTTC. It specifies CAWRLAGTNEQFF.

There are many counts of this clonotype. The chain couples TRBV27 to TRBJ2-5; D is unresolved. From germline, CDR1 is MNHEY and CDR2 SMNVEV (reference sequence). The ends were cut back, 5 bases at V and 5 bases at J, with 9 bases in the middle. The CDR3 contains 12 residues. This CDR3 reads CASSPSPETQYF. The CDR3 DNA reads TGTGCCAGCAGTCCATCCCCCGAGACCCAGTACTTC.

This clonotype was recorded many times. The chain uses TRBV20-1 and TRBJ2-3; the D gene is possibly TRBD2 (7 bases). CDR3 length equals 13 residues. Germline V lookup: CDR1 DFQATT, CDR2 SNEGSKA (reference sequence). With 3 bases removed from V and 6 bases from J, the gap between germline ends came to 13 bases. The CDR3 is CSASRGAADTQYF. CDR3 DNA: TGCAGTGCTAGTCGGGGGGCTGCCGATACGCAGTATTTT.

The chain carries TRBV7-9 and TRBJ2-3; D call uncertain. CDR1 is SEHNR, CDR2 FQNEAQ, per germline (reference sequence). Trimming took off 7 bases at V and 0 bases at J, with 14 bases between the two ends. This CDR3 is built from 15 residues. CDR3 sequence reads: CASTQTIFSTDTQYF. In DNA form, the CDR3 reads TGTGCCAGCACCCAGACAATATTTAGCACAGATACGCAGTATTTT. Supplemented by reference TRBV7-9 and TRBJ2-3, the full variable domain reads DTGVSQNPRHKITKRGQNVTFRCDPISEHNRLYWYRQTLGQGPEFLTYFQNEAQLEKSRLLSDRFSAERPKGSFSTLEIQRTEQGDSAMYLCASTQTIFSTDTQYFGPGTRLTVL.

The chain uses TRBV29-1 and TRBJ2-5, with D perhaps TRBD1 (6 bases). V dropped 8 bases and J dropped 1 base, with 17 bases sitting between them. The CDR3 runs 14 residues. The germline V gene has CDR1 SQVTM and CDR2 ANQGSEA. The DNA of the CDR3 is TGCAGCTCCTGGACAGCTAAGACCCAAGAGACCCAGTACTTC. Its translation: CSSWTAKTQETQYF.

This clonotype appeared a few times. This rearrangement joins TRBV7-2 to TRBJ2-4; the D is unclear. V was trimmed by 2 bases and J by 4 bases, leaving 12 bases between them. CDR1 SGHTA and CDR2 FQGNSA come from the germline V gene. CDR3 size: 15 residues. DNA for the CDR3: TGTGCCAGCAGCTTACCCCAAGACACTAAAAACATTCAGTACTTC. This encodes CASSLPQDTKNIQYF.